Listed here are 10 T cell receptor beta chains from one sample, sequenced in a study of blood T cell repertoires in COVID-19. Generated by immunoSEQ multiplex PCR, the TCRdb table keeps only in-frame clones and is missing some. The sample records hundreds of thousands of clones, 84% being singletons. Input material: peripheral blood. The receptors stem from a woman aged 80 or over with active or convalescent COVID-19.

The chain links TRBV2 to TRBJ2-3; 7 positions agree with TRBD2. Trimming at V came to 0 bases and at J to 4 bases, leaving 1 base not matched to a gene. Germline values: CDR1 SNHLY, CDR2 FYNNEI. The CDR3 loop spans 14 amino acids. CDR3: CASSEARGSDTQYF. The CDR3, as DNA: TGTGCCAGCAGTGAAGCGCGGGGGTCAGATACGCAGTATTTT.

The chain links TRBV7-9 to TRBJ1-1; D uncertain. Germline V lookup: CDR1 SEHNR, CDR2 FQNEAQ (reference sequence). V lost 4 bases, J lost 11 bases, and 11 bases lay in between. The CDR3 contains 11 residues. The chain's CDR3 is CASSSGESAFF. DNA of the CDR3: TGTGCCAGCAGCTCCGGGGAATCGGCTTTCTTT.

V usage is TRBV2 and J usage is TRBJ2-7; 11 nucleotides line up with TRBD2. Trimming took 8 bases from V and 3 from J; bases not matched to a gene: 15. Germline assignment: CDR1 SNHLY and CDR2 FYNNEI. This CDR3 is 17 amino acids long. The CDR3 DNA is TGTGCCAGCGCTGGAGGTAGCGGGGGGGTTTCCCTCTACGAGCAGTACTTC. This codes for CASAGGSGGVSLYEQYF. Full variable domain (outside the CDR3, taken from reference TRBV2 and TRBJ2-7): EPEVTQTPSHQVTQMGQEVILRCVPISNHLYFYWYRQILGQKVEFLVSFYNNEISEKSEIFDDQFSVERPDGSNFTLKIRSTKLEDSAMYFCASAGGSGGVSLYEQYFGPGTRLTVT.

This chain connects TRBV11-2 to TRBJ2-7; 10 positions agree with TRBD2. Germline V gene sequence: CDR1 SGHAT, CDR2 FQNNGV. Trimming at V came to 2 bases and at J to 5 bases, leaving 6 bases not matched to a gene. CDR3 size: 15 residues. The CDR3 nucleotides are TGTGCCAGCAGCTTATCAACTAGCGGGACCAACGAGCAGTACTTC. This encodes CASSLSTSGTNEQYF.

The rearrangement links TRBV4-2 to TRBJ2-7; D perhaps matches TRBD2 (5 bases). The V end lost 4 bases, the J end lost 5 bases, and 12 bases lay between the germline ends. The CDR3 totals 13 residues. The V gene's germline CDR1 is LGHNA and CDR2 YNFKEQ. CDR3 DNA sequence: TGTGCCAGCAGCCTCAGAGGGTCTGACGAGCAGTACTTC. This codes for CASSLRGSDEQYF.

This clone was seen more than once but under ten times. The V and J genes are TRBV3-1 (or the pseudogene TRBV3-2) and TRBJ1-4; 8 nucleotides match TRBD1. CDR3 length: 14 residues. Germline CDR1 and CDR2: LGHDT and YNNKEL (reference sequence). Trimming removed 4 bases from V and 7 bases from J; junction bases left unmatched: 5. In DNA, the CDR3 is TGTGCCAGCAGCCTCAAGGACAGGGCTGAAAAACTGTTTTTT. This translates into CASSLKDRAEKLFF.

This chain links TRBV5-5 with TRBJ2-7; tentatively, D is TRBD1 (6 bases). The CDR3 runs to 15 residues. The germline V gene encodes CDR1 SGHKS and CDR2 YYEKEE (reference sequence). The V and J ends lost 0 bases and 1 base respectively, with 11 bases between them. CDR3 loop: CASSLATGHSYEQYF. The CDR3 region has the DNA TGTGCCAGCAGCTTGGCGACAGGCCATTCCTACGAGCAGTACTTC.

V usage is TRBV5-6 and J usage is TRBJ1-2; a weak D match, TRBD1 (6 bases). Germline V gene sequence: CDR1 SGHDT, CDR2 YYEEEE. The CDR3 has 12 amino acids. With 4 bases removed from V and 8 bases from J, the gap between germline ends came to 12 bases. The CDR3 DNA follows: TGTGCCAGCAGCCAAACAGGGTTAGGCTACACCTTC. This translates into CASSQTGLGYTF. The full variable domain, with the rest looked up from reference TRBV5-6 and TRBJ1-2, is DAGVTQSPTHLIKTRGQQVTLRCSPKSGHDTVSWYQQALGQGPQFIFQYYEEEERQRGNFPDRFSGHQFPNYSSELNVNALLLGDSALYLCASSQTGLGYTFGSGTRLTVV.

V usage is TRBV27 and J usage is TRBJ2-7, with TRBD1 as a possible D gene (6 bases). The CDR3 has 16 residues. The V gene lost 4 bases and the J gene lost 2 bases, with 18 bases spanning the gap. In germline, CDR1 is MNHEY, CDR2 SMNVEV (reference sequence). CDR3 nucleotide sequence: TGTGCCAGCAGTTCACACAGGGAAGGATTTCCCTACGAGCAGTACTTC. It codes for CASSSHREGFPYEQYF.

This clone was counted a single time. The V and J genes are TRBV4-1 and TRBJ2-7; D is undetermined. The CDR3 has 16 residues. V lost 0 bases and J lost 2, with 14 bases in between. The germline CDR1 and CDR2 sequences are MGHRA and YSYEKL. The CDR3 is CASSQDITSTTYEQYF. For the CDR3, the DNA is TGCGCCAGCAGCCAAGATATAACTTCTACCACCTACGAGCAGTACTTC.